Shown below are 21 T cell receptor beta chains from a single sample sequenced in a study of CD8 T cells in acute hepatitis C reinfection. This table comes from immunoSEQ multiplex PCR, and its TCRdb copy is limited to in-frame clones, with some not included. The sample yields about 38,000 clones, 85% to 90% seen once. Time point noted: naive CD8 control sorted from an acute-time-point sample. The sequencing input was naive CD8+ T cells from PBMCs. The receptor source for this set is a man in his thirties or forties with chronic hepatitis C.

This sequence joins TRBV7-2 and TRBJ2-7; the match to TRBD2 covers 8 bases. The CDR3 length is 15 residues. The V and J ends lost 5 bases and 4 bases, in that order; junction bases with no gene match: 10. Germline loops: CDR1 SGHTA, CDR2 FQGNSA. The CDR3, as DNA: TGTGCCAGCAGCAACCCGGGACTAGGGGTATACGAGCAGTACTTC. It yields the protein CASSNPGLGVYEQYF.

J is TRBJ2-7 and V is TRBV11-2; the D gene is possibly TRBD1 (5 bases). With 4 bases removed from V and 2 bases from J, the gap between germline ends came to 6 bases. CDR1 is SGHAT and CDR2 is FQNNGV in the germline V gene. This CDR3 region has 12 residues. CDR3 in amino acids: CASSSGTYEQYF. Written as DNA, the CDR3 is TGTGCCAGCAGCTCAGGGACCTACGAGCAGTACTTC.

J is TRBJ2-5 and V is TRBV4-2; TRBD2 agrees at 7 bases. This CDR3 contains 13 residues. Germline values: CDR1 LGHNA, CDR2 YNFKEQ. The V gene end was trimmed by 4 bases and the J gene end by 3 bases; junction bases not matched to a gene: 2. CDR3 in DNA: TGTGCCAGCAGCCCAAGCGGGGAAGAGACCCAGTACTTC. Its protein product is CASSPSGEETQYF.

The chain links TRBV9 to TRBJ2-7; D remains unclear. The V end was cut by 0 bases, the J end by 3 bases, with 7 bases between. Germline V gene data show CDR1 as SGDLS and CDR2 as YYNGEE. The CDR3 totals 13 residues. CDR3 loop: CASSVDPSYEQYF. CDR3 in DNA: TGTGCCAGCAGCGTAGACCCCAGCTACGAGCAGTACTTC. The whole variable domain, remainder taken from reference TRBV9 and TRBJ2-7, is DSGVTQTPKHLITATGQRVTLRCSPRSGDLSVYWYQQSLDQGLQFLIQYYNGEERAKGNILERFSAQQFPDLHSELNLSSLELGDSALYFCASSVDPSYEQYFGPGTRLTVT.

The chain recombines TRBV30 with TRBJ2-1; the D gene is possibly TRBD1 (6 bases). The V gene's germline CDR1 is GTSNPN and CDR2 SVGIG (reference sequence). Trimming left V 0 bases short and J 7 bases short, with 16 bases between. This CDR3 comprises 15 residues. The CDR3 here is CAWSVLPVRGNEQFF. The CDR3 coding sequence is TGTGCCTGGAGTGTATTACCCGTTAGGGGGAATGAGCAGTTCTTC.

The rearrangement joins TRBV29-1 to TRBJ2-7; D gene ambiguous. The CDR3 has 11 amino acids. The V end was cut by 5 bases, the J end by 0 bases, with 5 bases between. From germline, CDR1 is SQVTM and CDR2 ANQGSEA. CDR3 residues: CSVLSSYEQYF. In DNA form, the CDR3 reads TGCAGCGTTTTAAGCTCCTACGAGCAGTACTTC.

This chain joins TRBV19 and TRBJ2-1; D uncertain. The CDR3 is made up of 13 amino acids. Germline V gene data show CDR1 as LNHDA and CDR2 as SQIVND (reference sequence). V was cut by 4 bases and J by 2 bases, with 6 bases left in between. CDR3 nucleotides: TGTGCCAGTAGTAGCGGTCCCTACAATGAGCAGTTCTTC. Its protein is CASSSGPYNEQFF.

The chain employs TRBV30 and TRBJ1-2; D is unclear. The V end was cut by 0 bases, the J end by 6 bases, with 5 bases between. Germline V gene data show CDR1 as GTSNPN and CDR2 as SVGIG (reference sequence). The CDR3 covers 11 residues. Here the CDR3 reads CAWSVAHGYTF. The CDR3 DNA reads TGTGCCTGGAGTGTGGCGCATGGCTACACCTTC.

The chain carries TRBV4-3 and TRBJ1-4, with TRBD1 as a possible D gene (5 bases). This CDR3 contains 16 residues. Germline V gene lookup returns CDR1 LGHNA and CDR2 YSLEER. V was trimmed by 3 bases and J by 6 bases, leaving 17 bases between them. The CDR3 spells CASSQDIGAFDEKLFF. The CDR3 DNA is TGCGCCAGCAGCCAGGACATCGGCGCGTTTGATGAAAAACTGTTTTTT.

The chain employs TRBV7-9 and TRBJ2-1; 10 bases line up with TRBD2. The V and J ends lost 4 bases and 10 bases, in that order; junction bases with no gene match: 19. The CDR3 covers 18 residues. The V gene's germline CDR1 is SEHNR and CDR2 FQNEAQ (reference sequence). The CDR3 sequence: CASSSTLSGRPPTAEQFF. CDR3 nucleotides: TGTGCCAGCAGCTCTACCCTTAGCGGGAGGCCCCCTACAGCAGAGCAGTTCTTC.

The chain links TRBV4-1 to TRBJ1-5, with D perhaps matching TRBD1 (5 bases). The ends were cut back, 0 bases at V and 8 bases at J, with 11 bases in the middle. Per the germline V gene, CDR1 is MGHRA and CDR2 is YSYEKL. The CDR3 extends over 14 amino acids. This CDR3 reads CASSQDLGEEPQHF. CDR3 nucleotide sequence: TGCGCCAGCAGCCAAGATTTGGGGGAGGAGCCCCAGCATTTT.

This clone was counted a few times. The chain recombines TRBV4-1 with TRBJ2-3, with 8 bases that match TRBD2. Looked up from germline, CDR1 is MGHRA and CDR2 is YSYEKL. Trimming at V came to 4 bases and at J to 6 bases, leaving 12 bases not matched to a gene. The CDR3 has 16 residues. The CDR3 loop reads CASSPYPGTRGDTQYF. The CDR3 DNA follows: TGCGCCAGCAGCCCCTATCCTGGGACTAGAGGTGATACGCAGTATTTT.

The V and J genes are TRBV11-3 and TRBJ2-7; D possibly corresponds to TRBD2 (6 bases). This CDR3 comprises 19 residues. V was clipped by 8 bases and J by 4 bases, with 33 bases between them. CDR1 is SGHNT, CDR2 YENEEA, per germline. The CDR3 DNA sequence: TGTGCCAGCGACCGAAATATGCGAGGGAGGAGTCAGTTGTGGTACGAGCAGTACTTC. This encodes CASDRNMRGRSQLWYEQYF.

The J gene is TRBJ1-1, the V gene TRBV19; D not resolved. The CDR3 is made up of 14 amino acids. CDR1 is LNHDA, CDR2 SQIVND, per germline (reference sequence). V gave up 10 bases and J gave up 6 bases, with 21 bases separating them. For the CDR3, the DNA is TGTGCCACTGGCCCCCCCAGGTTTCTGCCTGAAGCTTTCTTT. Its translation: CATGPPRFLPEAFF.

The V and J genes are TRBV5-6 and TRBJ2-1; 11 bases line up with TRBD2. V lost 3 bases, J lost 6 bases, and 2 bases stayed unmatched. The CDR3 spans 14 residues. CDR1 SGHDT and CDR2 YYEEEE come from the germline V gene. The CDR3 region has the DNA TGTGCCAGCAGCTGGCTAGCGGGAGGCAATGAGCAGTTCTTC. This gives the protein CASSWLAGGNEQFF.

This chain links TRBV19 with TRBJ2-1, with 9 bases that match TRBD1. CDR1 and CDR2 from the germline V gene are LNHDA and SQIVND (reference sequence). Trimming took 7 bases from V and 5 from J; bases not matched to a gene: 6. This CDR3 has 14 residues. The CDR3 nucleotides read TGTGCCAGTACAAGGTGGGACAGGGACAATGAGCAGTTCTTC. Amino acid sequence: CASTRWDRDNEQFF. The variable domain in full, completed from reference TRBV19 and TRBJ2-1, reads DGGITQSPKYLFRKEGQNVTLSCEQNLNHDAMYWYRQDPGQGLRLIYYSQIVNDFQKGDIAEGYSVSREKKESFPLTVTSAQKNPTAFYLCASTRWDRDNEQFFGPGTRLTVL.

V and J are TRBV6-4 and TRBJ2-5; D may match TRBD1 or TRBD2 (5 bases each). The CDR3 contains 17 residues. The ends were cut back, 2 bases at V and 4 bases at J, with 20 bases in the middle. CDR1 and CDR2 (germline): MRHNA, SNTAGT. The chain's CDR3 is CASSDRTGRRFRETQYF. CDR3 DNA: TGTGCCAGCAGTGACCGCACGGGACGCCGCTTCCGAGAGACCCAGTACTTC.

The J gene is TRBJ2-5, the V gene TRBV9; D not resolved. The CDR3 has 12 amino acids. Per germline, CDR1 SGDLS and CDR2 YYNGEE. With 0 bases removed from V and 3 bases from J, the gap between germline ends came to 3 bases. The CDR3 is CASSVGEETQYF. The CDR3 coding sequence is TGTGCCAGCAGCGTAGGGGAAGAGACCCAGTACTTC.

In this sample, this clone turned up a few times. The chain carries TRBV30 and TRBJ2-3, with TRBD2 matching 10 bases. Losses at the gene ends were 1 base for V and 2 bases for J; bases not matched to a gene: 3. This CDR3 comprises 15 residues. The germline V gene has CDR1 GTSNPN and CDR2 SVGIG (reference sequence). The CDR3 DNA follows: TGTGCCTGGAGTGCCGGGACTAGCGACACAGATACGCAGTATTTT. Translated, it gives CAWSAGTSDTDTQYF.

This clone was detected only a few times. The chain couples TRBV2 to TRBJ1-1; tentative D call: TRBD1 (5 bases). CDR3 length: 15 residues. Germline assignment: CDR1 SNHLY and CDR2 FYNNEI. The V end was cut by 7 bases, the J end by 2 bases, with 17 bases between. In DNA, the CDR3 is TGTGCCAGCACAACCTCTCGACAGCCAAACACTGAAGCTTTCTTT. This codes for CASTTSRQPNTEAFF.

The chain couples TRBV28 to TRBJ1-2; no clear D. The CDR3 totals 15 residues. V dropped 5 bases and J dropped 8 bases, with 21 bases sitting between them. Germline CDR1 and CDR2: MDHEN and SYDVKM. CDR3 sequence reads: CASSPTHESGEGYTF. CDR3 bases: TGTGCCAGCAGTCCTACCCATGAAAGTGGGGAAGGCTACACCTTC.